These 23 T cell receptor beta chains share one sample of origin, sequenced in a study of blood T cell repertoires in COVID-19. Some clones are missing from TCRdb's copy, which holds only in-frame ones; the method was immunoSEQ multiplex PCR. The table records some 82,000 clones, 65% to 85% of them present only once. The material sequenced was peripheral blood. The receptors were gathered from an elderly man with active or convalescent COVID-19.

The chain carries TRBV27 and TRBJ2-7, with D unclear. The V gene lost 0 bases and the J gene lost 2 bases, with 14 bases spanning the gap. CDR1 MNHEY and CDR2 SMNVEV come from the germline V gene (reference sequence). The CDR3 has 16 residues. The CDR3 region has the DNA TGTGCCAGCAGTTTATCGCCTAAGCGCACCGCCTACGAGCAGTACTTC. Its translation is CASSLSPKRTAYEQYF.

The chain carries TRBV2 and TRBJ1-1; unclear D gene. The V and J ends lost 6 bases and 3 bases respectively, with 11 bases between them. The CDR3 is 13 residues long. The germline gives CDR1 SNHLY, CDR2 FYNNEI. CDR3 residues: CASRVLGYTEAFF. The CDR3, as DNA: TGTGCCAGCAGGGTCCTAGGTTACACTGAAGCTTTCTTT.

Comment on this clone: No DNA is shown, since the ends of the CDR3 on it are uncertain; the CDR3 is the one TCRdb lists. The V and J genes are TRBV21-1 and TRBJ2-7; TRBD1, the table's D call, lacks a check against the DNA. TRBV21-1 constitutes a pseudogene. The CDR3 is 19 amino acids in total, end residues counted. CDR3 amino acids: CASSKVGAWGQGAPYEQYF.

The chain uses TRBV3-1 (or the pseudogene TRBV3-2) and TRBJ2-1; maybe TRBD2 (6 bases). This CDR3 comprises 15 residues. The V end lost 0 bases, the J end lost 5 bases, and 11 bases lay between the germline ends. The germline V gene has CDR1 LGHDT and CDR2 YNNKEL (reference sequence). This chain's CDR3 is CASSQDTGAHNEQFF. For the CDR3, the DNA is TGTGCCAGCAGCCAAGATACGGGAGCCCACAATGAGCAGTTCTTC.

Here the CDR3 reads CASSPKGTGGQTEAFF. In DNA form, the CDR3 reads TGTGCCAGCAGCCCCAAGGGGACAGGGGGTCAGACTGAAGCTTTCTTT. This chain connects TRBV9 to TRBJ1-1; TRBD1 agrees at 11 bases. V was pared by 4 bases and J by 5 bases, with 10 bases of the junction left unmatched. Germline V CDR1 and CDR2: SGDLS, YYNGEE. The CDR3 is 16 residues long. Full variable domain (rest looked up from reference TRBV9 and TRBJ1-1): DSGVTQTPKHLITATGQRVTLRCSPRSGDLSVYWYQQSLDQGLQFLIQYYNGEERAKGNILERFSAQQFPDLHSELNLSSLELGDSALYFCASSPKGTGGQTEAFFGQGTRLTVV.

The chain joins TRBV2 to TRBJ2-1, with 7 bases lining up with TRBD1. The J segment lost 4 bases and the V segment lost 6 bases, leaving 9 bases of the junction unmatched. Germline-derived CDR1 and CDR2 are SNHLY and FYNNEI. There are 15 residues in the CDR3. The CDR3 nucleotides read TGTGCCAGCAGCCCGGGACAGCTCACTTACAATGAGCAGTTCTTC. Its translation: CASSPGQLTYNEQFF.

CDR3 in amino acids: CASSRGGTYEQYF. In DNA form, the CDR3 reads TGTGCCAGCAGCCGGGGGGGTACCTACGAGCAGTACTTC. This chain connects TRBV3-1 (or the pseudogene TRBV3-2) to TRBJ2-7, with TRBD2 matching over 7 bases. In germline, CDR1 is LGHDT, CDR2 YNNKEL (reference sequence). After removal of 4 bases from V and 2 bases from J, the junction contained 2 bases not matched to a gene. The CDR3 loop spans 13 amino acids.

The chain recombines TRBV28 with TRBJ1-4; 7 nucleotides agree with TRBD1. CDR3 length: 13 amino acids. V was pared by 8 bases and J by 8 bases, with 8 bases of the junction left unmatched. Germline CDR1 is MDHEN and CDR2 is SYDVKM. The CDR3 here is CASLTGSQEKLFF. For the CDR3, the DNA is TGTGCCAGCCTGACAGGGTCGCAGGAAAAACTGTTTTTT.

The V call is TRBV19, the J call TRBJ1-1; D possibly corresponds to TRBD1 (6 bases). This CDR3 has 13 amino acids. CDR1 is LNHDA and CDR2 is SQIVND in the germline V gene (reference sequence). V lost 6 bases to trimming and J lost 3 bases, with 11 bases between them. Here the CDR3 reads CASSPEGDTEAFF. The CDR3 nucleotides are TGTGCCAGTAGCCCTGAGGGGGACACTGAAGCTTTCTTT.

The gene calls are TRBV19 and TRBJ2-3, with 10 positions matching TRBD2. CDR3 size: 15 residues. Germline V gives CDR1 LNHDA, CDR2 SQIVND (reference sequence). With V trimmed by 3 bases and J by 0 bases, 0 bases remained unmatched. The CDR3 nucleotides are TGTGCCAGTAGTATTAGCGGGGGGAGCACAGATACGCAGTATTTT. This translates into CASSISGGSTDTQYF.

CDR3 loop: CAGKEGSYEQYF. CDR3 in DNA: TGTGCCGGGAAAGAGGGAAGTTACGAGCAGTACTTC. The V gene is TRBV30, the J gene TRBJ2-7, with a tentative D call TRBD2 (5 bases). Between the trimmed V and J ends, which lost 8 bases and 4 bases, there was a span of 15 bases. Germline-derived CDR1 and CDR2 are GTSNPN and SVGIG (reference sequence). This CDR3 contains 12 residues.

The chain combines TRBV19 with TRBJ1-1, with D unclear. Germline V gene sequence: CDR1 LNHDA, CDR2 SQIVND (reference sequence). This CDR3 has 16 amino acids. Trimming took off 1 base at V and 1 base at J, with 13 bases between the two ends. CDR3 sequence (DNA): TGTGCCAGTAGTATAGTGGGAGGTCTTCCGAACACTGAAGCTTTCTTT. It is translated as CASSIVGGLPNTEAFF.

The rearrangement joins TRBV5-5 to TRBJ2-7, with 7 bases that match TRBD2. Unmatched junction bases numbered 11, after V lost 3 bases and J lost 2 bases. Germline V CDR1 and CDR2: SGHKS, YYEKEE (reference sequence). CDR3 length: 16 residues. CDR3 sequence reads: CASSSRGGALPYEQYF. The CDR3 DNA sequence: TGTGCCAGCAGCTCCCGGGGAGGGGCCCTCCCCTACGAGCAGTACTTC.

V is TRBV28 and J is TRBJ1-1; a weak D match, TRBD1 (5 bases). The V end lost 6 bases, the J end lost 6 bases, and 20 bases lay between the germline ends. Germline V lookup: CDR1 MDHEN, CDR2 SYDVKM. This CDR3 has 15 amino acids. In DNA form, the CDR3 reads TGTGCCAGCAGGCCCCGGGCGATTGGGGCTGCTGAAGCTTTCTTT. It encodes CASRPRAIGAAEAFF.

This clone has just one count. The chain carries TRBV11-2 and TRBJ2-1; TRBD2 matches at 7 bases. After removal of 5 bases from V and 9 bases from J, the junction contained 13 bases not matched to a gene. This CDR3 is built from 15 residues. The germline V gene encodes CDR1 SGHAT and CDR2 FQNNGV. CDR3 DNA sequence: TGTGCCAGCAGCCGTAGCGGGCTGGGGCGGGGTGAGCAGTTCTTC. Its translation: CASSRSGLGRGEQFF.

The rearrangement links TRBV3-1 (or the pseudogene TRBV3-2) to TRBJ1-1; D not certain. The germline V and J ends were trimmed by 0 bases and 3 bases, with 11 bases remaining between them. In germline, CDR1 is LGHDT, CDR2 YNNKEL (reference sequence). The CDR3 totals 15 residues. In DNA, the CDR3 is TGTGCCAGCAGCCAAGATGGAGGGAGTTACACTGAAGCTTTCTTT. Its protein is CASSQDGGSYTEAFF.

The rearrangement links TRBV4-1 to TRBJ1-5; D uncertain. The length of the CDR3 is 17 residues. V shed 0 bases and J shed 0 bases, with 12 bases lying between them. Germline V lookup: CDR1 MGHRA, CDR2 YSYEKL. The CDR3 loop is CASSQEHIDYSNQPQHF. The CDR3 region has the DNA TGCGCCAGCAGCCAAGAACACATAGACTATAGCAATCAGCCCCAGCATTTT.

The chain joins TRBV9 to TRBJ2-1; TRBD2 aligns across 13 bases. The CDR3 has 16 residues. V lost 0 bases to trimming and J lost 10 bases; unmatched junction nucleotides: 7. Looked up from germline, CDR1 is SGDLS and CDR2 is YYNGEE. CDR3 bases: TGTGCCAGCAGCGTAGCTACTAGCGGGGGGGCCTGGGAGCAGTTCTTC. This encodes CASSVATSGGAWEQFF.

The chain couples TRBV27 to TRBJ1-1, with D maybe TRBD1 (5 bases). CDR1 and CDR2 from the germline V gene are MNHEY and SMNVEV (reference sequence). This CDR3 comprises 16 residues. Trimming left V 4 bases short and J 3 bases short, with 18 bases between. The CDR3: CASSYYPGPADTEAFF. CDR3 nucleotides: TGTGCCAGCAGTTACTACCCAGGGCCGGCGGACACTGAAGCTTTCTTT.

The chain recombines TRBV5-1 with TRBJ2-1; 14 bases are a match to TRBD2. Germline V gives CDR1 SGHRS, CDR2 YFSETQ. The CDR3 is made up of 17 amino acids. V was pared by 2 bases and J by 9 bases, with 10 bases of the junction left unmatched. The chain's CDR3 is CASSFGLAGGKAREQFF. The CDR3 coding sequence is TGCGCCAGCAGCTTTGGACTAGCGGGAGGAAAGGCGCGTGAGCAGTTCTTC.

The chain links TRBV3-1 (or the pseudogene TRBV3-2) to TRBJ1-3; D might be TRBD1 (5 bases). The ends were cut back, 4 bases at V and 0 bases at J, with 7 bases in the middle. The CDR3 contains 14 residues. Per germline, CDR1 LGHDT and CDR2 YNNKEL (reference sequence). CDR3 sequence: CASSPDISGNTIYF. DNA of the CDR3: TGTGCCAGCAGCCCGGACATCTCTGGAAACACCATATATTTT.

The chain links TRBV3-1 (or the pseudogene TRBV3-2) to TRBJ2-7, with TRBD2 identical over 8 bases. There are 17 residues in the CDR3. V was clipped by 2 bases and J by 0 bases; unmatched bases: 9. The germline V gene encodes CDR1 LGHDT and CDR2 YNNKEL (reference sequence). This chain's CDR3 is CASSQSAWREVSYEQYF. The CDR3 DNA sequence: TGTGCCAGCAGCCAATCCGCTTGGCGGGAGGTCTCCTACGAGCAGTACTTC.

This chain links TRBV5-4 with TRBJ1-2; D is unclear. Germline V lookup: CDR1 SGHNT, CDR2 YYREEE (reference sequence). The length of the CDR3 is 14 residues. V lost 4 bases to trimming and J lost 0 bases, with 10 bases between them. In nucleotides, the CDR3 is TGTGCCAGCAGCGTGACACCTCCTAACTATGGCTACACCTTC. Translated, it gives CASSVTPPNYGYTF. The full variable domain, in which reference TRBV5-4 and TRBJ1-2 provide the parts outside the CDR3, is ETGVTQSPTHLIKTRGQQVTLRCSSQSGHNTVSWYQQALGQGPQFIFQYYREEENGRGNFPPRFSGLQFPNYSSELNVNALELDDSALYLCASSVTPPNYGYTFGSGTRLTVV.